Listed below are T cell receptor beta chains from one sample, sequenced in a study of OX40 agonist ivuxolimab in advanced cancers. Assay: immunoSEQ multiplex PCR; the TCRdb copy retains only in-frame clones and omits some. The data show about 21,000 clones, more than 75% seen once. Material: CD4+ or CD8+ T cells sorted from blood, obtained in a trial of the OX40 agonist ivuxolimab. Receptors were obtained from an adult with an advanced solid tumor such as melanoma, head and neck, liver or kidney cancer. Both conserved end residues are part of each CDR3. Each record gives: V gene, CDR3 length, J gene, clone size, D gene, CDR3 DNA, CDR3 protein. A D gene is named only where the DNA matches it firmly. Part of the rows lack a size; the others show once, few, many or a class for expanded clones.

V gene: TRBV11-2; CDR3 length: 14; J gene: TRBJ1-1; clone size: -; D gene: -; CDR3 DNA: TGTGCCAGCAGCTTGCCACAGGTTTACACTGAAGCTTTCTTT; CDR3 protein: CASSLPQVYTEAFF
V gene: TRBV19; CDR3 length: 17; J gene: TRBJ1-6; clone size: -; D gene: -; CDR3 DNA: TGTGCCAGTAGTATCGTACCGCATCGACAGATTAATTCACCCCTCCACTTT; CDR3 protein: CASSIVPHRQINSPLHF
V gene: TRBV6-6; CDR3 length: 13; J gene: TRBJ2-1; clone size: few; D gene: TRBD1; CDR3 DNA: TGTGCCAGCAGTTTAGCGACAGGGGTTGAGCAGTTCTTC; CDR3 protein: CASSLATGVEQFF
V gene: TRBV19; CDR3 length: 15; J gene: TRBJ2-3; clone size: -; D gene: TRBD1; CDR3 DNA: TGTGCCAGTAGTCTCCGGGACAGGGCCGGAGATACGCAGTATTTT; CDR3 protein: CASSLRDRAGDTQYF
V gene: TRBV4-1; CDR3 length: 19; J gene: TRBJ2-7; clone size: -; D gene: TRBD2; CDR3 DNA: TGCGCCAGCAGCCCCAAATGGGCTAGCGGGGGCCCTATCTCCTACGAGCAGTACTTC; CDR3 protein: CASSPKWASGGPISYEQYF
V gene: TRBV7-8; CDR3 length: 12; J gene: TRBJ1-2; clone size: -; D gene: -; CDR3 DNA: TGTGCCAGCAGCTTAGAGAGCTATGGCTACACCTTC; CDR3 protein: CASSLESYGYTF
V gene: TRBV12-5; CDR3 length: 15; J gene: TRBJ2-5; clone size: -; D gene: -; CDR3 DNA: TGTGCTAGTGGTTTGACCGGACAGCTCCAAGAGACCCAGTACTTC; CDR3 protein: CASGLTGQLQETQYF
V gene: TRBV27; CDR3 length: 13; J gene: TRBJ1-1; clone size: -; D gene: -; CDR3 DNA: TGTGCCAGCAGTTTTGCCGGGGACACTGAAGCTTTCTTT; CDR3 protein: CASSFAGDTEAFF
V gene: TRBV27; CDR3 length: 14; J gene: TRBJ1-2; clone size: -; D gene: -; CDR3 DNA: TGTGCCAGCAGTTTAACGGGGCCTTGGGGGGGCTACACCTTC; CDR3 protein: CASSLTGPWGGYTF
V gene: TRBV25-1; CDR3 length: 13; J gene: TRBJ1-3; clone size: -; D gene: -; CDR3 DNA: TGTGCCAGCATACAACCCTCTGGAAACACCATATATTTT; CDR3 protein: CASIQPSGNTIYF
V gene: TRBV19; CDR3 length: 14; J gene: TRBJ2-7; clone size: -; D gene: TRBD1; CDR3 DNA: TGTGCCAGTAGGCCCGGGACAGGGAAGGGCGAGCAGTACTTC; CDR3 protein: CASRPGTGKGEQYF
V gene: TRBV18; CDR3 length: 17; J gene: TRBJ2-1; clone size: -; D gene: TRBD2; CDR3 DNA: TGTGCCAGCTCACGGGGACTAGCGGGGGGTTCTTACAATGAGCAGTTCTTC; CDR3 protein: CASSRGLAGGSYNEQFF
V gene: TRBV4-2; CDR3 length: 17; J gene: TRBJ2-7; clone size: -; D gene: TRBD2; CDR3 DNA: TGTGCCAGCAGCCAATGGGACATAGCGGGGGGACGGGACGAGCAGTACTTC; CDR3 protein: CASSQWDIAGGRDEQYF
V gene: TRBV4-1; CDR3 length: 14; J gene: TRBJ1-3; clone size: -; D gene: -; CDR3 DNA: TGCGCCAGCAGCCAAGAGGGGGCTGGAAACACCATATATTTT; CDR3 protein: CASSQEGAGNTIYF